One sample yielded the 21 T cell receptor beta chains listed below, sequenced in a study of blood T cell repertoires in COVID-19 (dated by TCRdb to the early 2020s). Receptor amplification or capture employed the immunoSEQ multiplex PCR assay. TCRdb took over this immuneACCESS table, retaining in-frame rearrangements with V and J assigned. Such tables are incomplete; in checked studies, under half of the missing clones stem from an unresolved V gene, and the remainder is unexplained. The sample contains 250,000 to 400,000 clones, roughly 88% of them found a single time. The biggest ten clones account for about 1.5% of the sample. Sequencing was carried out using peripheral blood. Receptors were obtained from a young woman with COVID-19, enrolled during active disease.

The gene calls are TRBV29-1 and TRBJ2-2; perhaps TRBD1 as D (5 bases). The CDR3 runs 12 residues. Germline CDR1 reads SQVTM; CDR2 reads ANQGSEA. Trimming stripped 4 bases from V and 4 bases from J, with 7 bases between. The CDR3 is CSVAGRTGELFF. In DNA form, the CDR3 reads TGCAGCGTTGCAGGGCGCACCGGGGAGCTGTTTTTT.

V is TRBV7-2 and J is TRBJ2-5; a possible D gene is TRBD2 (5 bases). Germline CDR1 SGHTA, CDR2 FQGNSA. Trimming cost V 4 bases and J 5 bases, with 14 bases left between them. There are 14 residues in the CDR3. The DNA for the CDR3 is TGTGCCAGCAGCTCTCGGGGAAGGAGGGAGACCCAGTACTTC. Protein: CASSSRGRRETQYF.

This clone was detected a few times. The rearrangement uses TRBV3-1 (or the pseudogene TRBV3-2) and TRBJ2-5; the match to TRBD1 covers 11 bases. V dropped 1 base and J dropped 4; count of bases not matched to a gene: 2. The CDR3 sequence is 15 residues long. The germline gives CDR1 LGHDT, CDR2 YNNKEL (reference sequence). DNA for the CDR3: TGTGCCAGCAGCCAAGGGACAGGGGGCGTAGAGACCCAGTACTTC. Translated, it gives CASSQGTGGVETQYF.

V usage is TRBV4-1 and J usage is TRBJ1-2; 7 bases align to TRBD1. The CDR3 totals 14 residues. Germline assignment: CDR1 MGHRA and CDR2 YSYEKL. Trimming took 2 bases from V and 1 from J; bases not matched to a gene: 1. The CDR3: CASSQQGGNYGYTF. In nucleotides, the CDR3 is TGCGCCAGCAGCCAACAGGGGGGTAACTATGGCTACACCTTC.

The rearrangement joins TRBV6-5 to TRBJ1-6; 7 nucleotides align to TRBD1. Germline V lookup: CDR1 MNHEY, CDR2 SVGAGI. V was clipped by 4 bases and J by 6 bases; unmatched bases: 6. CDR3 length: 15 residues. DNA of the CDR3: TGTGCCAGCAGTTTAACAGGGGCCGGTAATTCACCCCTCCACTTT. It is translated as CASSLTGAGNSPLHF.

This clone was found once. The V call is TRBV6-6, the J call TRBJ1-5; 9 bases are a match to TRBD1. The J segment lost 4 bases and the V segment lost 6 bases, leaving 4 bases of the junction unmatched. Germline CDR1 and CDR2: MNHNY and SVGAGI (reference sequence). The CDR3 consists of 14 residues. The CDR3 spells CASRDRGRNQPQHF. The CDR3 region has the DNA TGTGCCAGCAGGGACAGGGGCCGGAATCAGCCCCAGCATTTT.

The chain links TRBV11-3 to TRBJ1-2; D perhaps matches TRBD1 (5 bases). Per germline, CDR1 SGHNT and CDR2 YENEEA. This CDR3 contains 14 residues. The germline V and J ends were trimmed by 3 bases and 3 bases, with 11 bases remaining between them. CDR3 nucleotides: TGTGCCAGCAGCTTTGGGGGGGAACACTATGGCTACACCTTC. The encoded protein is CASSFGGEHYGYTF.

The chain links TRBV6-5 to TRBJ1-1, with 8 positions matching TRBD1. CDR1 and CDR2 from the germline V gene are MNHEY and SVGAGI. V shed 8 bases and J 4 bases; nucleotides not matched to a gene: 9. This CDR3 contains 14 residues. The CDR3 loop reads CASHQGALGTEAFF. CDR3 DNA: TGTGCCAGCCACCAGGGGGCATTGGGCACTGAAGCTTTCTTT.

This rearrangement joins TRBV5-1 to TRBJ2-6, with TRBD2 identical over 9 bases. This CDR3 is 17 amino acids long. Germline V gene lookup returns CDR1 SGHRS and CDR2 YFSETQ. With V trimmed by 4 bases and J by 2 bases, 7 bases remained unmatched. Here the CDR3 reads CASSGTRGGAGANVLTF. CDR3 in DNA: TGCGCCAGCAGCGGCACTCGCGGGGGGGCTGGGGCCAACGTCCTGACTTTC.

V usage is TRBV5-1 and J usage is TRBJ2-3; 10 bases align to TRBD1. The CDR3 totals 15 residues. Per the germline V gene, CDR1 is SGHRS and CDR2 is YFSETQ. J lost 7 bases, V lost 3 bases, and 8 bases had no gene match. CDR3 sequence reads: CASSSTGGLRNTQYF. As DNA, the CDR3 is TGCGCCAGCAGCTCGACAGGGGGCCTAAGGAATACGCAGTATTTT.

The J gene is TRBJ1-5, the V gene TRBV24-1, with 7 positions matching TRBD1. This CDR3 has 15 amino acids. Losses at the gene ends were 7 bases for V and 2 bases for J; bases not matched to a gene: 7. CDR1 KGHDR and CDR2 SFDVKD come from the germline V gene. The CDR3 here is CATSPGGGGNQPQHF. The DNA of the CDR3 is TGTGCCACCAGCCCAGGGGGTGGCGGCAATCAGCCCCAGCATTTT.

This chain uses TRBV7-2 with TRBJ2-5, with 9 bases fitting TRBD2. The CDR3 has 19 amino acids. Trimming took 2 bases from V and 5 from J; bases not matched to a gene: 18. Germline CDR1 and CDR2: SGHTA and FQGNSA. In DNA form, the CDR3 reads TGTGCCAGCAGCTTATCAAGGGCGGCGCGGGGGGGTGACAGGGAGACCCAGTACTTC. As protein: CASSLSRAARGGDRETQYF. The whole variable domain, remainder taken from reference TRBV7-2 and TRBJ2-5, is GAGVSQSPSNKVTEKGKDVELRCDPISGHTALYWYRQSLGQGLEFLIYFQGNSAPDKSGLPSDRFSAERTGGSVSTLTIQRTQQEDSAVYLCASSLSRAARGGDRETQYFGPGTRLLVL.

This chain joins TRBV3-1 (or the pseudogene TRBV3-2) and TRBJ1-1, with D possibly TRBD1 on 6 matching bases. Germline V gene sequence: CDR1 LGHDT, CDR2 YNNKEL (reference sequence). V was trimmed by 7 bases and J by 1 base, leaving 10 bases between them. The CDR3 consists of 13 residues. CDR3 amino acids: CASNLRGNTEAFF. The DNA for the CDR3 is TGTGCCAGCAACCTCAGGGGGAACACTGAAGCTTTCTTT.

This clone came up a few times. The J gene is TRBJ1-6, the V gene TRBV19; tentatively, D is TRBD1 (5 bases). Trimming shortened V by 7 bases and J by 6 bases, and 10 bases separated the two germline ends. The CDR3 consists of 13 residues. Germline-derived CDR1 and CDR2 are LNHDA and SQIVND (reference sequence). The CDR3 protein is CASKGPTNSPLHF. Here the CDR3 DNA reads TGTGCCAGTAAGGGGCCCACTAATTCACCCCTCCACTTT.

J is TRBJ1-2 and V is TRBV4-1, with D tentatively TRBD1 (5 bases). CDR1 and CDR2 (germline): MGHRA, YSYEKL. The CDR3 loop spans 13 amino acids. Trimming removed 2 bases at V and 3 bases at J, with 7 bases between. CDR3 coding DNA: TGCGCCAGCAGCCAACAGGGCGACTATGGCTACACCTTC. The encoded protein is CASSQQGDYGYTF.

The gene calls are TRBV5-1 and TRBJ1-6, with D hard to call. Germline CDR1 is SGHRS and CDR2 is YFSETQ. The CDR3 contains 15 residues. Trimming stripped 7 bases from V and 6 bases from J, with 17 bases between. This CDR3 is CASSRANGANSPLHF. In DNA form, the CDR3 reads TGCGCCAGCTCGAGGGCCAATGGTGCTAATTCACCCCTCCACTTT. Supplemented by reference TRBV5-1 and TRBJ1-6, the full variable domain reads KAGVTQTPRYLIKTRGQQVTLSCSPISGHRSVSWYQQTPGQGLQFLFEYFSETQRNKGNFPGRFSGRQFSNSRSEMNVSTLELGDSALYLCASSRANGANSPLHFGNGTRLTVT.

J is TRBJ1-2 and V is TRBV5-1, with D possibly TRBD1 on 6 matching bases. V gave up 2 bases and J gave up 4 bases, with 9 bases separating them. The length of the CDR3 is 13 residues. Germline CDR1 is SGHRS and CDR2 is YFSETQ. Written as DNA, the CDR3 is TGCGCCAGCAGCTTACAGGGATTCTATGGCTACACCTTC. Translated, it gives CASSLQGFYGYTF.

This chain's CDR3 is CATSRDSRDIHEQYF. The CDR3 region has the DNA TGTGCCACCAGCAGAGATTCACGGGATATCCACGAGCAGTACTTC. The chain carries TRBV15 and TRBJ2-7, with a possible D match to TRBD2 (5 bases). Per germline, CDR1 LNHNV and CDR2 YYDKDF (reference sequence). CDR3 size: 15 residues. V lost 0 bases and J 5 bases, leaving 14 bases between the germline ends. Full variable domain (remainder filled in from reference TRBV15 and TRBJ2-7): DAMVIQNPRYQVTQFGKPVTLSCSQTLNHNVMYWYQQKSSQAPKLLFHYYDKDFNNEADTPDNFQSRRPNTSFCFLDIRSPGLGDTAMYLCATSRDSRDIHEQYFGPGTRLTVT.

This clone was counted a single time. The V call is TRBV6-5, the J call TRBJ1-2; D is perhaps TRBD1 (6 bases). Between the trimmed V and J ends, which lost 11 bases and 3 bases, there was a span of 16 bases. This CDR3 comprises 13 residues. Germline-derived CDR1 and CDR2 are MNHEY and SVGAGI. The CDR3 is CAAPTGRDYGYTF. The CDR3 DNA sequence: TGTGCCGCGCCGACAGGCAGAGACTATGGCTACACCTTC.

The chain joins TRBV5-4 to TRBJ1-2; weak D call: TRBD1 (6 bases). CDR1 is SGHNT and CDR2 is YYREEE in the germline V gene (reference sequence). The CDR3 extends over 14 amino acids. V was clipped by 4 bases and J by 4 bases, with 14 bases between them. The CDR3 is CASSPDSPVYGYTF. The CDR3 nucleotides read TGTGCCAGCAGCCCGGACAGCCCTGTCTATGGCTACACCTTC. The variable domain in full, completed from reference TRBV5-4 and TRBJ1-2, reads ETGVTQSPTHLIKTRGQQVTLRCSSQSGHNTVSWYQQALGQGPQFIFQYYREEENGRGNFPPRFSGLQFPNYSSELNVNALELDDSALYLCASSPDSPVYGYTFGSGTRLTVV.

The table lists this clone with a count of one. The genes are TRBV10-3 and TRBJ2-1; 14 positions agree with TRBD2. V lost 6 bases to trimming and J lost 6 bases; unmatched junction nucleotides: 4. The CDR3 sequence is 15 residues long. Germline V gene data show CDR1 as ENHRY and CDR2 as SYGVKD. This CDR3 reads CAIRTGLAGANEQFF. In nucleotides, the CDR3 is TGTGCCATCAGGACGGGACTAGCGGGGGCCAATGAGCAGTTCTTC.